A selection of T cell receptor beta chains follows, all from one sample in a study of T cells after yellow fever vaccination. Each CDR3 protein is one row after TCRdb ran MiXCR on the 5' RACE reads. The data show some 96,000 distinct CDR3 sequences, around 9.8% seen once. The sample here was CD8+ T cells not binding an NS4B(214-222) dextramer, sorted from PBMCs, taken less than 16 days after the first yellow fever vaccination. These receptors came from a man aged 18 to 29 who received the YFV17D yellow fever vaccine. Both conserved end residues are part of each CDR3. Each record gives: J gene, CDR3 length, V gene, D gene, clone size, CDR3 protein, CDR3 DNA. A D gene is named only where the DNA matches it firmly. Expanded clones get a size class; other rows say once, few or many, or leave the size out.

J: TRBJ2-2; length: 18; V: TRBV12-3/TRBV12-4; D: .; size: .; CDR3: CASCQGTGPTRNTGELFF; DNA: TGTGCCAGCTGTCAAGGTACAGGGCCCACTCGGAACACCGGGGAGCTGTTTTTT
J: TRBJ1-4; length: 15; V: TRBV14; D: .; size: .; CDR3: CASSPWTATNEKLFF; DNA: TGTGCCAGCAGCCCGTGGACAGCAACTAATGAAAAACTGTTTTTT
J: TRBJ2-3; length: 16; V: TRBV4-1; D: TRBD1; size: few; CDR3: CASSHVLGQGTDTQYF; DNA: TGCGCCAGCAGCCATGTTTTGGGACAGGGGACAGATACGCAGTATTTT
J: TRBJ1-2; length: 16; V: TRBV29-1; D: TRBD1; size: few; CDR3: CSVGGAGGDLYYGYTF; DNA: TGCAGCGTTGGAGGTGCAGGGGGCGACCTTTACTATGGCTACACCTTC
J: TRBJ1-2; length: 18; V: TRBV4-3; D: TRBD1; size: few; CDR3: CASSQDPSLQGELKGYTF; DNA: TGCGCCAGCAGCCAAGACCCCTCTCTACAGGGGGAGCTGAAAGGCTACACCTTC
J: TRBJ1-1; length: 13; V: TRBV7-9; D: TRBD1; size: few; CDR3: CASSSPGQSSAFF; DNA: TGTGCCAGCAGCTCTCCGGGACAGTCTTCCGCTTTCTTT
J: TRBJ2-7; length: 11; V: TRBV29-1; D: .; size: many; CDR3: CSVVYSYEQYF; DNA: TGCAGCGTTGTGTACAGCTACGAGCAGTACTTC
J: TRBJ2-2; length: 14; V: TRBV5-6; D: .; size: many; CDR3: CASSLGQNTGELFF; DNA: TGTGCCAGCAGCTTGGGACAAAACACCGGGGAGCTGTTTTTT
J: TRBJ1-1; length: 13; V: TRBV12-3/TRBV12-4; D: TRBD1; size: .; CDR3: CASSRIRQGEAFF; DNA: TGTGCCAGCAGTAGAATAAGACAGGGCGAAGCTTTCTTT
J: TRBJ2-1; length: 13; V: TRBV2; D: .; size: many; CDR3: CAGGTASYNEQFF; DNA: TGTGCCGGCGGTACGGCCTCCTACAATGAGCAGTTCTTC
J: TRBJ2-7; length: 13; V: TRBV20-1; D: TRBD2; size: .; CDR3: CSAREGGIFQQYF; DNA: TGCAGTGCTCGGGAGGGGGGGATCTTTCAGCAGTACTTC
J: TRBJ2-2; length: 11; V: TRBV9; D: .; size: few; CDR3: CASSVTGELFF; DNA: TGTGCCAGCAGCGTTACCGGGGAGCTGTTTTTT
J: TRBJ2-5; length: 15; V: TRBV5-1; D: .; size: .; CDR3: CASSLLGGPVGTQYF; DNA: TGCGCCAGCAGTCTGTTGGGGGGACCCGTCGGGACCCAGTACTTC
J: TRBJ2-5; length: 15; V: TRBV6-5; D: TRBD2; size: few; CDR3: CASSSSGGFQETQYF; DNA: TGTGCCAGCAGTTCTAGCGGGGGGTTCCAAGAGACCCAGTACTTC
J: TRBJ1-5; length: 16; V: TRBV4-3; D: .; size: many; CDR3: CASSQEMGKGNQPQHF; DNA: TGCGCCAGCAGCCAAGAAATGGGGAAGGGGAATCAGCCCCAGCATTTT
J: TRBJ2-7; length: 12; V: TRBV12-3/TRBV12-4; D: TRBD1; size: .; CDR3: CASSRTGDEQYF; DNA: TGTGCCAGCAGCCGGACAGGGGACGAGCAGTACTTC
J: TRBJ1-5; length: 15; V: TRBV2; D: .; size: few; CDR3: CASSLENLSNQPQHF; DNA: TGTGCCAGCAGCCTCGAGAATCTTAGCAATCAGCCCCAGCATTTT
J: TRBJ1-1; length: 14; V: TRBV7-8; D: .; size: few; CDR3: CASSFGWGGTEAFF; DNA: TGTGCCAGCTCATTCGGGTGGGGTGGGACTGAAGCTTTCTTT
J: TRBJ2-2; length: 15; V: TRBV6-2/TRBV6-3; D: .; size: .; CDR3: CASSYRIELHGELFF; DNA: TGTGCCAGCAGTTACCGGATAGAGTTACACGGGGAGCTGTTTTTT
J: TRBJ2-2; length: 14; V: TRBV29-1; D: .; size: .; CDR3: CSVDRGTNTGELFF; DNA: TGCAGCGTTGATAGGGGGACGAACACCGGGGAGCTGTTTTTT